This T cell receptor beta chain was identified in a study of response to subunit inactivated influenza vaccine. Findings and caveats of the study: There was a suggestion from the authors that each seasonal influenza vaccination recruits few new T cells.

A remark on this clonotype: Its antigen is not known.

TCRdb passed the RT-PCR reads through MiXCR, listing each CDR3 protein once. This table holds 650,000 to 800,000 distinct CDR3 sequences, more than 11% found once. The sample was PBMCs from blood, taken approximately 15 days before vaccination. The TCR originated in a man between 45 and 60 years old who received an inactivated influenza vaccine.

CDR3 protein: CASSQDRGHYEQYF. In DNA, the CDR3 is TGCGCCAGCAGCCAAGATAGAGGGCACTACGAGCAGTACTTC. The V gene is TRBV4-3, the J gene TRBJ2-7; possibly TRBD2 for D (5 bases). The CDR3 runs to 14 residues. CDR1 LGHNA and CDR2 YSLEER come from the germline V gene. Trimming left V 0 bases short and J 3 bases short, with 9 bases between.